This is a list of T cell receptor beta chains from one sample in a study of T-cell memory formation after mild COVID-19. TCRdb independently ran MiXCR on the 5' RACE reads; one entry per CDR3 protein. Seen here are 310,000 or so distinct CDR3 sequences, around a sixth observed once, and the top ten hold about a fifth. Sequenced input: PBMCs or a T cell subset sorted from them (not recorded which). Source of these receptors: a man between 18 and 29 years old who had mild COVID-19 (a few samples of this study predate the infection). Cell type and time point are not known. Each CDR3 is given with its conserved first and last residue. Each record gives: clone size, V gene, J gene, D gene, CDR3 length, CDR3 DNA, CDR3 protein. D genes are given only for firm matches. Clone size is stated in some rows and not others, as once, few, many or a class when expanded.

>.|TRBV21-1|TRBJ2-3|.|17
TGTGCCAGCAGCAAAGAACGGACAGAGACTAGCACAGATACGCAGTATTTT
CASSKERTETSTDTQYF
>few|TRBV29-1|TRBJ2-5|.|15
TGCAGCGTTGCTTTCGAGGGGGGATTGTATGAGACCCAGTACTTC
CSVAFEGGLYETQYF
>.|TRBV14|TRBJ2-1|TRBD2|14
TGTGCCAGCGGTCGGGCGGGGGGGCCCTATGAGCAGTTCTTC
CASGRAGGPYEQFF
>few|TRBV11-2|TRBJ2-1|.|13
TGTGCCAGCAGCTTAGCCCCCGCCAGTGAGCAGTTCTTC
CASSLAPASEQFF
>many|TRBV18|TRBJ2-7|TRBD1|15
TGTGCCAGCTCACCACCGGGACAGGGGGCTTACGAGCAGTACTTC
CASSPPGQGAYEQYF
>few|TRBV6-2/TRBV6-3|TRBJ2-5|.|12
TGTGCCAGCAGTTACTCAGTAGAGACCCAGTACTTC
CASSYSVETQYF
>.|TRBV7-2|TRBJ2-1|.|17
TGTGCCAGCAGCTTACCAGGGGCCTTGAGCTCCTACAATGAGCAGTTCTTC
CASSLPGALSSYNEQFF
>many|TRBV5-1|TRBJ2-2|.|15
TGCGCCAGCAGCTGGCGGGACTTCTCTACCGGGGAGCTGTTTTTT
CASSWRDFSTGELFF
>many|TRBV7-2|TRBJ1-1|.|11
TGTGCCAGCAGGCTCGAAGAGGGGGCTTTCTTT
CASRLEEGAFF
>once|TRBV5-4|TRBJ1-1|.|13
TGTGCCAGCTACCCTTGGGGGAGCACTGAAGCTTTCTTT
CASYPWGSTEAFF
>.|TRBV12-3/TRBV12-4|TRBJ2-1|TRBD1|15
TGTGCCAGCAGCTCGGGACAGGGGACGTACAATGAGCAGTTCTTC
CASSSGQGTYNEQFF
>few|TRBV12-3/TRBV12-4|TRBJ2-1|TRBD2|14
TGTGCCAGCAGTTTATCGGCTAGCGGAAATGAGCAGTTCTTC
CASSLSASGNEQFF
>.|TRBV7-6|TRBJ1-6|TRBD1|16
TGTGCCAGCAGCCCTCTCGGGGGACAGGGAAATTCACCCCTCCACTTT
CASSPLGGQGNSPLHF
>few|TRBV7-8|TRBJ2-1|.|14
TGTGCCAGCAGCTCCCACAGGGACTACAATGAGCAGTTCTTC
CASSSHRDYNEQFF
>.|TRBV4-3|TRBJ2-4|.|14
TGCGCCAGCAGCCAAGTCTCCCTAAGCGGCATTCAGTACTTC
CASSQVSLSGIQYF
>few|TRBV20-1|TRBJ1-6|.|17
TGCAGTGCTAGAGATTTGAGGGTAACCTCCTATAATTCACCCCTCCACTTT
CSARDLRVTSYNSPLHF
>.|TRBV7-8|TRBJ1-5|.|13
TGTGCCAGCAGCTTCGAAGGGGATCAGCCCCAGCATTTT
CASSFEGDQPQHF
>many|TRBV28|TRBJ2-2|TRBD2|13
TGTGCCAGCGGACTAGAGAGCACCGGGGAGCTGTTTTTT
CASGLESTGELFF
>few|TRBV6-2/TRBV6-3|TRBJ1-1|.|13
TGTGCCAGCAGGCACAGGTCGGGGAATGAAGCTTTCTTT
CASRHRSGNEAFF
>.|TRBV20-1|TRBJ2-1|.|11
TGCAGTGCTGGGAATAACAATGAGCAGTTCTTC
CSAGNNNEQFF
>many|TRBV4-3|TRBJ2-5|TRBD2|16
TGCGCCAGCAGCCAAGATCCTAGCGGGGGGGCAGAGACCCAGTACTTC
CASSQDPSGGAETQYF
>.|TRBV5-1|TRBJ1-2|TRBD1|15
TGCGCCAGCAGCTTGGCCCTTGGACAGGGGGAGGGCTACACCTTC
CASSLALGQGEGYTF
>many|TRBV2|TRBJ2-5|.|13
TGTGCCAGCAGTGAAATCAGCCAAGAGACCCAGTACTTC
CASSEISQETQYF
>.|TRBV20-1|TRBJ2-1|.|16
TGCAGTGCTAGAGACCCCAACGGGGGTGGCTACAATGAGCAGTTCTTC
CSARDPNGGGYNEQFF
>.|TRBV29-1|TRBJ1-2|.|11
TGCAGCGTTGAAAAAAGGGATGGCTACACCTTC
CSVEKRDGYTF
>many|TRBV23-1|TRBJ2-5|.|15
TGCGCCAGCAGTCAAAAGCAGGGCCAAGCAGAGACCCAGTACTTC
CASSQKQGQAETQYF
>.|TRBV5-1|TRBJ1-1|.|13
TGCGCCAGCAGCTTCAAGGGGCCCACTGAAGCTTTCTTT
CASSFKGPTEAFF
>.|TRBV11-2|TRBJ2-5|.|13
TGTGCCAGCAGCAGACAGGTCCAAGAGACCCAGTACTTC
CASSRQVQETQYF